This TCR beta chain was profiled in a study of human T cells and chemical hapten exposure. The length of the CDR3 is 16 residues. V was trimmed by 0 bases and J by 1 base, leaving 12 bases between them. It was from unfractionated whole blood that total RNA was extracted. This clonotype was recorded many times. TCRdb ran MiXCR on the 5' RACE reads and lists one entry per CDR3 protein. There are 130,000 or so distinct CDR3 sequences in the sample; 4.1% occur only once, and around 1.5% lies in the top ten. This TCR derives from a female donor in good health. V is TRBV12-3 or TRBV12-4 and J is TRBJ1-1, with D possibly TRBD1 on 6 matching bases. The chain's CDR3 is CASSLAHGGRNTEAFF. The CDR3 coding sequence is TGTGCCAGCAGTTTAGCGCATGGGGGCCGGAACACTGAAGCTTTCTTT.